The count of the clone carrying this T cell receptor (beta chain) is one. The antigen remains undetermined. The data were taken from a study of T cell clones after liver transplantation. The overall study: Standard immunosuppression, with no induction, continued until 12-24 months after transplant.

This table comes from immunoSEQ multiplex PCR, and its TCRdb copy is limited to in-frame clones, with some not included. Of 85,000 to 130,000 clones listed, about 81% are singletons. V shed 1 base and J shed 2 bases, with 11 bases lying between them. This CDR3 comprises 16 residues. CDR1 is SEHNR and CDR2 is FQNEAQ in the germline V gene (reference sequence). Study results and caveats: The donor-reactive repertoire was only partly measurable in two subjects, lacking donor cells. Compared with third party-reactive sequences, donor-reactive ones declined more, independent of withdrawal success. Small, mixed patient groups and varying post-transplant times limit these conclusions.

This TCR derives from a human donor who received a liver transplant. Sequences were derived from CD4+ T cells from blood, sampled before liver transplant. The rearrangement joins TRBV7-9 to TRBJ1-4; D not certain. Here the CDR3 reads CASSLVSGSTNEKLFF. The CDR3 DNA reads TGTGCCAGCAGCTTAGTGTCGGGGAGCACTAATGAAAAACTGTTTTTT.